The present T cell receptor (beta chain) was sequenced within a study of blood T cell repertoires in COVID-19. Background on the study: From T cells, B-cell-depleted T cells, or PBMCs came the material, which was cDNA or gDNA.

V was cut by 1 base and J by 11 bases, with 18 bases left in between. The V gene's germline CDR1 is MGHRA and CDR2 YSYEKL. The CDR3 runs 15 residues. The table came from immunoSEQ multiplex PCR; TCRdb's copy has only in-frame clones and leaves some out. Of 140,000 or so clones listed, around 90% are singletons. The receptor was derived from a human donor in a cohort sampled during active COVID-19. Sequences were obtained from peripheral blood. This chain links TRBV4-1 with TRBJ2-1; D is possibly TRBD2 (6 bases). CDR3 protein: CASSQGGGRRGQQFF. The CDR3 coding sequence is TGCGCCAGCAGCCAAGGGGGTGGTCGGAGGGGACAGCAGTTCTTC.